Each of the 14 T cell receptor beta chains below was sequenced from the same sample in a study of vaccination effects on CD4 cells after COVID-19. Before sequencing took place, the ViraFEST assay used viral peptide pools to expand antigen-specific CD4+ T cells. It was after approximately 11 days of culture that CD4+ T cells were isolated. None of these healthy vaccinees had been infected with SARS-CoV-2 before vaccination. No cognate antigen is known for these TCRs. The repertoire was sequenced with immunoSEQ multiplex PCR; TCRdb's copy has only in-frame clones and lacks some. The data show tens of thousands of clones, around 74% seen once. This specimen was CD4+ T cells from PBMCs cultured with SARS-CoV-2 spike peptides, taken before COVID-19 vaccination. These receptors were collected from a human donor who received a COVID-19 vaccine.

The chain uses TRBV6-5 and TRBJ2-7, with TRBD1 matching over 10 bases. The germline V gene encodes CDR1 MNHEY and CDR2 SVGAGI. V trimming: 2 bases; J trimming: 2 bases; junction bases outside the gene matches: 6. This CDR3 is 16 amino acids long. The DNA of the CDR3 is TGTGCCAGCAGTTACGGGACAGGGGCTTCTACCTACGAGCAGTACTTC. It encodes CASSYGTGASTYEQYF.

This chain joins TRBV28 and TRBJ2-1, with TRBD2 identical over 7 bases. Germline V gene sequence: CDR1 MDHEN, CDR2 SYDVKM. This CDR3 is built from 17 residues. With V trimmed by 3 bases and J by 1 base, 9 bases remained unmatched. CDR3 sequence (DNA): TGTGCCAGCAGTTTTTGGCGGGAGACCCGGTCCTACAATGAGCAGTTCTTC. Encoded protein: CASSFWRETRSYNEQFF.

Only one count was recorded for this clone. This sample also contains other DNA sequences that code for the same CDR3. The DNA of the CDR3 is TGCGCCAGCAGCTTGGTGCGGGACACTGAAGCTTTCTTT. Translated, it gives CASSLVRDTEAFF. This chain uses TRBV5-1 with TRBJ1-1, with unresolved D. Germline V lookup: CDR1 SGHRS, CDR2 YFSETQ. Deletions cut 0 bases from V and 3 bases from J, with 6 bases between. The CDR3 consists of 13 residues.

The V call is TRBV5-4, the J call TRBJ1-6, with D possibly matching TRBD1 (5 bases). CDR3 length: 14 amino acids. V shed 1 base and J shed 15 bases, with 17 bases lying between them. Germline CDR1 and CDR2: SGHNT and YYREEE (reference sequence). As DNA, the CDR3 is TGTGCCAGCAGCTTGTGGGGAACCGACAGCCACCTCCACTTT. Residues: CASSLWGTDSHLHF.

The J gene is TRBJ1-4, the V gene TRBV18; D is undetermined. This CDR3 has 15 amino acids. Trimming removed 0 bases from V and 8 bases from J, with 13 bases in between. Per the germline V gene, CDR1 is KGHSH and CDR2 is LQKENI. This CDR3 reads CASSPPMGGGEKLFF. DNA for the CDR3: TGTGCCAGCTCACCACCGATGGGAGGAGGCGAAAAACTGTTTTTT.

This rearrangement joins TRBV11-2 to TRBJ2-1; 9 bases are shared with TRBD1. Unmatched junction bases numbered 2, after V lost 5 bases and J lost 9 bases. Germline CDR1 and CDR2: SGHAT and FQNNGV. The CDR3 runs to 12 residues. The CDR3 region is CASSKQGAEQFF. The CDR3, as DNA: TGTGCCAGCAGCAAACAGGGGGCTGAGCAGTTCTTC.

The chain employs TRBV6-6 and TRBJ1-5, with 10 bases matching TRBD1. Germline CDR1 reads MNHNY; CDR2 reads SVGAGI (reference sequence). V was pared by 2 bases and J by 8 bases, with 0 bases of the junction left unmatched. The CDR3 is 13 amino acids. CDR3 nucleotides: TGTGCCAGCAGTTACGGGACAGGGGAGCCCCAGCATTTT. It codes for CASSYGTGEPQHF.

The V gene is TRBV7-9, the J gene TRBJ2-1; the match to TRBD1 covers 8 bases. The CDR3 is made up of 15 amino acids. V shed 1 base and J 3 bases; nucleotides not matched to a gene: 2. CDR1 is SEHNR, CDR2 FQNEAQ, per germline (reference sequence). The CDR3 DNA sequence: TGTGCCAGCAGCTTAGACGGACAGGGCTACAATGAGCAGTTCTTC. It translates to CASSLDGQGYNEQFF.

This clone was observed a few times. As DNA, the CDR3 is TGTGCCAGCAGTGAAGCGACTCAACGGGACACCATATATTTT. It yields the protein CASSEATQRDTIYF. This chain connects TRBV6-1 to TRBJ1-3; the D is unclear. Trimming shortened V by 0 bases and J by 8 bases, and 11 bases separated the two germline ends. Germline V gene lookup returns CDR1 MNHNS and CDR2 SASEGT. The length of the CDR3 is 14 residues.

This clone occurred a few times. V gene TRBV7-9 combines with J gene TRBJ1-5; the D is unclear. The V end lost 4 bases, the J end lost 2 bases, and 6 bases lay between the germline ends. The CDR3 is made up of 13 amino acids. Germline CDR1 is SEHNR and CDR2 is FQNEAQ (reference sequence). The CDR3: CASSSSGNQPQHF. CDR3 in DNA: TGTGCCAGCAGCTCATCGGGCAATCAGCCCCAGCATTTT.

The CDR3 region is CASSPSTEQFF. As DNA, the CDR3 is TGTGCCAGCAGCCCCTCGACTGAGCAGTTCTTC. The chain is built from TRBV14 and TRBJ2-1, with unresolved D. There are 11 residues in the CDR3. Germline V lookup: CDR1 SGHDN, CDR2 FVKESK. The V and J ends lost 4 bases and 9 bases respectively, with 7 bases between them.

By proportion, this clone is medium-sized. This chain uses TRBV5-1 with TRBJ2-7; the D is unclear. The CDR3 is 16 amino acids. V gave up 3 bases and J gave up 1 base, with 17 bases separating them. From germline, CDR1 is SGHRS and CDR2 YFSETQ. The CDR3: CASSSTRQYPSYEQYF. CDR3 nucleotide sequence: TGCGCCAGCAGCTCCACCAGGCAGTACCCTTCCTACGAGCAGTACTTC.

DNA of the CDR3: TGTGCCAGCAGTGAATTTCTTGGTGAAGCTTTCTTT. Amino acid sequence: CASSEFLGEAFF. The chain recombines TRBV6-1 with TRBJ1-1; no firm D call. Trimming removed 2 bases at V and 7 bases at J, with 8 bases between. Germline loops: CDR1 MNHNS, CDR2 SASEGT. CDR3 length: 12 amino acids.

The chain is built from TRBV29-1 and TRBJ1-3, with D possibly being TRBD1 (6 bases). CDR1 SQVTM and CDR2 ANQGSEA come from the germline V gene. The V end lost 7 bases, the J end lost 4 bases, and 11 bases lay between the germline ends. The CDR3 contains 12 residues. CDR3: CSAGTSGNTIYF. CDR3 nucleotide sequence: TGCAGCGCCGGGACATCGGGAAACACCATATATTTT.